A selection of T cell receptor beta chains follows, all from one sample in a study of cytomegalovirus exposure and HLA in healthy donors. Method: immunoSEQ multiplex PCR; TCRdb's copy keeps in-frame clones and lacks some. This sample has some 110,000 clones; around 75% occur once, and the top ten carry less than 3.5%. Sequencing was performed on PBMCs. The receptors here all came from a female donor in good health and CMV-seronegative. The CDR3 runs from the conserved cysteine through the conserved F or W. D genes are given only for firm matches.

d_call,j_call,v_call,cdr3_aa,cdr3_nt
TRBD2,TRBJ2-7,TRBV10-1,CASSESIAGGLYEQYF,TGCGCCAGCAGTGAGTCGATTGCGGGAGGGCTCTACGAGCAGTACTTC
TRBD2,TRBJ2-2,TRBV6-1,CASAGTSVGELFF,TGTGCCAGCGCCGGGACTAGCGTCGGGGAGCTGTTTTTT
TRBD1,TRBJ1-5,TRBV11-2,CASSRDRALEPQHF,TGTGCCAGCAGCAGGGACAGGGCCCTTGAGCCCCAGCATTTT
.,TRBJ1-4,TRBV28,CASSGMGSGANEKLFF,TGTGCCAGCAGTGGGATGGGGTCAGGGGCTAATGAAAAACTGTTTTTT
.,TRBJ2-7,TRBV10-2,CASSGSSGSYEQYF,TGCGCCAGCAGTGGCTCTTCGGGTTCCTACGAGCAGTACTTC
.,TRBJ1-4,TRBV2,CASKVQLGGEKLFF,TGTGCCAGCAAAGTGCAGCTAGGCGGGGAAAAACTGTTTTTT
.,TRBJ1-1,TRBV11-1,CASSLDRNTEAFF,TGTGCCAGCAGCTTGGACAGGAACACTGAAGCTTTCTTT
.,TRBJ2-2,TRBV18,CASSPLSSNTGELFF,TGTGCCAGCTCACCGCTTAGCTCGAACACCGGGGAGCTGTTTTTT
.,TRBJ2-7,TRBV10-3,CAISETPGGPPAEQYF,TGTGCCATCAGTGAGACGCCCGGAGGGCCCCCCGCCGAGCAGTACTTC
.,TRBJ1-1,TRBV7-9,CASSLGVANPGTEAFF,TGTGCCAGCAGCTTAGGGGTGGCCAACCCGGGGACTGAAGCTTTCTTT
TRBD1,TRBJ1-3,TRBV6-5,CASRPDRVGNTIYF,TGTGCCAGCAGACCCGACAGGGTTGGAAACACCATATATTTT
.,TRBJ2-7,TRBV10-2,CASSDAVRGYEQYF,TGCGCCAGCAGTGACGCGGTCCGCGGCTACGAGCAGTACTTC
TRBD2,TRBJ2-2,TRBV4-1,CASSQALGLAGGTGELFF,TGCGCCAGCAGCCAAGCCCTGGGACTAGCGGGAGGGACCGGGGAGCTGTTTTTT
TRBD1,TRBJ1-4,TRBV25-1,CASSATGRTNEKLFF,TGTGCCAGCAGTGCGACAGGGAGGACTAATGAAAAACTGTTTTTT
TRBD1,TRBJ2-2,TRBV19,CASSRSTGANTGELFF,TGTGCCAGTAGCCGATCGACAGGGGCAAACACCGGGGAGCTGTTTTTT
TRBD2,TRBJ2-1,TRBV27,CASSPRLAGVEQFF,TGTGCCAGCAGTCCGCGACTAGCGGGAGTTGAGCAGTTCTTC